This T cell receptor beta chain is from a study of vaccination effects on CD4 cells after COVID-19. CDR1 is MNHEY, CDR2 SVGAGI, per germline. With 0 bases removed from V and 6 bases from J, the gap between germline ends came to 11 bases. CDR3 size: 14 residues. Under the ViraFEST assay, PBMC were stimulated with viral peptide pools so that antigen-specific CD4+ T cells expanded. Sequencing was performed afterwards. Culturing for more than 9 days preceded CD4+ T cell isolation. Produced via immunoSEQ multiplex PCR; TCRdb's table is partial and in-frame only. The table records approximately 54,000 clones, 80% of them present only once. Turning to this clone: No antigen is known for it.

The chain links TRBV6-5 to TRBJ1-2; D is perhaps TRBD1 (6 bases). This clonotype was obtained from a human donor who received a COVID-19 vaccine. The material sequenced was CD4+ T cells from PBMCs cultured with HCoV-229E spike peptides, taken before COVID-19 vaccination. The CDR3 loop is CASSYSGQNNGYTF. The CDR3 nucleotides read TGTGCCAGCAGTTACTCTGGACAGAACAATGGCTACACCTTC.